This entry lists 31 T cell receptor beta chains sequenced from one sample in a study of circulating tumor DNA in untreated peripheral T-cell lymphoma. Sequenced by immunoSEQ multiplex PCR; TCRdb stores in-frame clones only, minus some. The top ten clones hold approximately 16% of a sample with over 7,000 clones, around four fifths of them seen once. The sample consisted of tumor tissue. These receptors originate from a human donor with peripheral T-cell lymphoma.

This clone was found once. The chain is built from TRBV6-8 and TRBJ1-5; D not resolved. V was shortened by 5 bases and J by 0 bases, with 8 bases between the two germline ends. Germline V gene lookup returns CDR1 MNHGY and CDR2 SAAAGT. This CDR3 region has 14 residues. The DNA of the CDR3 is TGTGCCAGCAGTGTCTCACTTAGCAATCAGCCCCAGCATTTT. Encoded protein: CASSVSLSNQPQHF.

The CDR3: CASSISQGFSGNTIYF. The CDR3 DNA reads TGTGCCAGTAGTATATCCCAGGGGTTCTCTGGAAACACCATATATTTT. The chain is built from TRBV19 and TRBJ1-3; tentatively, D is TRBD1 (6 bases). Germline CDR1 and CDR2: LNHDA and SQIVND (reference sequence). V was cut by 2 bases and J by 0 bases, with 11 bases left in between. This CDR3 is 16 amino acids long. The complete variable domain, with remaining parts taken from reference TRBV19 and TRBJ1-3, reads DGGITQSPKYLFRKEGQNVTLSCEQNLNHDAMYWYRQDPGQGLRLIYYSQIVNDFQKGDIAEGYSVSREKKESFPLTVTSAQKNPTAFYLCASSISQGFSGNTIYFGEGSWLTVV.

The chain uses TRBV19 and TRBJ1-5; no firm D call. V dropped 1 base and J dropped 2 bases, with 9 bases sitting between them. Germline CDR1 LNHDA, CDR2 SQIVND (reference sequence). The length of the CDR3 is 15 residues. The CDR3 loop reads CASSIGSLGNQPQHF. In nucleotides, the CDR3 is TGTGCCAGTAGTATAGGATCACTAGGCAATCAGCCCCAGCATTTT.

The chain has TRBV11-3 and TRBJ2-1; maybe TRBD2 (6 bases). V lost 5 bases, J lost 0 bases, and 11 bases lay in between. The CDR3 totals 15 residues. The germline V gene has CDR1 SGHNT and CDR2 YENEEA. The chain's CDR3 is CASSLSGSSYNEQFF. Here the CDR3 DNA reads TGTGCCAGCAGCCTTAGCGGAAGCTCCTACAATGAGCAGTTCTTC.

V and J are TRBV19 and TRBJ1-4; D is unresolved. V lost 3 bases and J lost 0, with 8 bases in between. CDR1 is LNHDA, CDR2 SQIVND, per germline (reference sequence). The CDR3 is made up of 15 amino acids. Written as DNA, the CDR3 is TGTGCCAGTAGTATGTCGCTAGCAACTAATGAAAAACTGTTTTTT. Translated, it gives CASSMSLATNEKLFF.

The chain carries TRBV11-3 and TRBJ1-4; D unclear. The CDR3 is made up of 14 amino acids. Germline CDR1 reads SGHNT; CDR2 reads YENEEA. The ends were cut back, 6 bases at V and 8 bases at J, with 16 bases in the middle. The CDR3, as DNA: TGTGCCAGCAGTCCGGACTACTGGCGGGAAAAACTGTTTTTT. It specifies CASSPDYWREKLFF.

The V and J genes are TRBV6-1 and TRBJ1-2, with a tentative D call TRBD1 (5 bases). Trimming removed 1 base from V and 4 bases from J, with 10 bases in between. This CDR3 has 14 amino acids. Germline values: CDR1 MNHNS, CDR2 SASEGT. In nucleotides, the CDR3 is TGTGCCAGCAGTGAAGGGGGCGCAGGCTATGGCTACACCTTC. Protein sequence: CASSEGGAGYGYTF.

CDR3 DNA sequence: TGTGCCAGCAGCTTCCGATCGCTAGCGGGAGTGTACGAGCAGTACTTC. It specifies CASSFRSLAGVYEQYF. The gene calls are TRBV7-1 and TRBJ2-7, with 10 bases identical to TRBD2. TRBV7-1 is recorded as an ORF, its role being uncertain. CDR3 length: 16 residues. J gave up 4 bases and V 4 bases, and 10 bases lay outside the gene matches.

The V and J genes are TRBV28 and TRBJ1-5; no clear D. The CDR3 extends over 15 amino acids. The V gene lost 3 bases and the J gene lost 6 bases, with 15 bases spanning the gap. CDR1 is MDHEN and CDR2 is SYDVKM in the germline V gene. The CDR3, as DNA: TGTGCCAGCAGTTTTGGGGATTATTGGGTTCAGCCCCAGCATTTT. Its protein is CASSFGDYWVQPQHF.

As regards this clone: An end of the junction differs from the germline gene, which may be a read error. The chain employs TRBV6-8 and TRBJ1-4; D gene ambiguous. Germline CDR1 MNHGY, CDR2 SAAAGT. This CDR3 comprises 13 residues. This chain's CDR3 is CAISVDGNEKLFF. CDR3 nucleotide sequence: TGTGCCATCAGTGTGGACGGTAATGAAAAACTGTTTTTT.

V is TRBV23-1 and J is TRBJ1-5; D is unclear. TRBV23-1 counts as an open reading frame of uncertain function. Trimming cost V 6 bases and J 5 bases, with 14 bases left between them. This CDR3 is 14 amino acids long. The CDR3 DNA sequence: TGCGCCAGCAGCTTGATTCACCGTGATCAGCCCCAGCATTTT. Translation: CASSLIHRDQPQHF.

By sample fraction, this clone is large. J is TRBJ2-2 and V is TRBV5-1; TRBD2 agrees at 10 bases. V lost 4 bases and J lost 5; bases outside the gene matches: 8. The CDR3 covers 16 residues. CDR1 SGHRS and CDR2 YFSETQ come from the germline V gene. CDR3 loop: CASSLWTSGWTGELFF. In DNA, the CDR3 is TGCGCCAGCAGCCTATGGACTAGCGGTTGGACCGGGGAGCTGTTTTTT.

J is TRBJ2-6 and V is TRBV18; D uncertain. Trimming removed 6 bases at V and 0 bases at J, with 12 bases between. The CDR3 totals 16 residues. CDR1 is KGHSH and CDR2 is LQKENI in the germline V gene. The CDR3: CASSPNKNSGANVLTF. Written as DNA, the CDR3 is TGTGCCAGCTCCCCGAATAAAAACTCTGGGGCCAACGTCCTGACTTTC.

This chain joins TRBV6-8 and TRBJ2-7; perhaps D is TRBD1 or TRBD2 (5 bases each). This CDR3 is 17 amino acids long. V lost 4 bases and J 0 bases, leaving 19 bases between the germline ends. Germline assignment: CDR1 MNHGY and CDR2 SAAAGT. The CDR3 nucleotides are TGTGCCAGCAGTTCCCCCGGGACGCGCTTACCCTCCTACGAGCAGTACTTC. This sequence encodes CASSSPGTRLPSYEQYF.

This clone occurred once. The chain employs TRBV29-1 and TRBJ2-7, with TRBD1 identical over 7 bases. Germline V gives CDR1 SQVTM, CDR2 ANQGSEA. V shed 6 bases and J 2 bases; nucleotides not matched to a gene: 7. The length of the CDR3 is 13 residues. CDR3 in amino acids: CSVPGQSTYEQYF. CDR3 DNA: TGCAGCGTCCCGGGACAGTCGACCTACGAGCAGTACTTC.

V usage is TRBV28 and J usage is TRBJ1-5; no clear D. This CDR3 spans 14 amino acids. CDR1 MDHEN and CDR2 SYDVKM come from the germline V gene. V was cut by 3 bases and J by 1 base, with 7 bases left in between. The CDR3 loop is CASSFVGSNQPQHF. CDR3 coding DNA: TGTGCCAGCAGTTTCGTGGGCAGCAATCAGCCCCAGCATTTT.

The chain couples TRBV10-2 to TRBJ1-1; TRBD1 matches at 7 bases. CDR1 and CDR2 from the germline V gene are WSHSY and SAAADI. V gave up 6 bases and J gave up 6 bases; unmatched junction bases: 10. This CDR3 comprises 14 residues. The CDR3 DNA is TGCGCCAGCAGCACGGGGGACAGAATCCCTGAAGCTTTCTTT. It is translated as CASSTGDRIPEAFF.

The genes are TRBV19 and TRBJ2-7; D is undetermined. This CDR3 has 13 amino acids. CDR1 and CDR2 (germline): LNHDA, SQIVND (reference sequence). V lost 0 bases and J lost 4, with 7 bases in between. The CDR3 DNA follows: TGTGCCAGTAGTATAGAAATTGAGTACGAGCAGTACTTC. Its protein product is CASSIEIEYEQYF. Together with reference TRBV19 and TRBJ2-7, the CDR3 gives the full variable domain: DGGITQSPKYLFRKEGQNVTLSCEQNLNHDAMYWYRQDPGQGLRLIYYSQIVNDFQKGDIAEGYSVSREKKESFPLTVTSAQKNPTAFYLCASSIEIEYEQYFGPGTRLTVT.

The chain links TRBV18 to TRBJ2-3; the match to TRBD2 covers 8 bases. Germline CDR1 reads KGHSH; CDR2 reads LQKENI. The CDR3 is 16 amino acids. J was trimmed by 0 bases and V by 4 bases; bases with no gene match: 6. CDR3 protein: CASSRTSGTSTDTQYF. CDR3 bases: TGTGCCAGCTCACGCACTAGCGGAACTAGCACAGATACGCAGTATTTT.

V usage is TRBV7-7 and J usage is TRBJ1-5; D perhaps matches TRBD1 (6 bases). This CDR3 region has 16 residues. CDR1 is SSHAT, CDR2 FNYEAQ, per germline (reference sequence). V was cut by 4 bases and J by 11 bases, with 24 bases left in between. The DNA for the CDR3 is TGTGCCAGCAGCTCAGGGGCACGAGAGGGCCCAGCAGCCCAGCATTTT. Translation: CASSSGAREGPAAQHF.

The rearrangement joins TRBV6-4 to TRBJ1-1; a weak D match, TRBD1 (6 bases). The CDR3 covers 13 residues. V lost 10 bases and J 0 bases, leaving 12 bases between the germline ends. Germline V CDR1 and CDR2: MRHNA, SNTAGT. The CDR3 region has the DNA TGTGCCATCAGGGGTCCACTGAACACTGAAGCTTTCTTT. Its translation is CAIRGPLNTEAFF.

The rearrangement joins TRBV7-6 to TRBJ1-5; perhaps TRBD1 as D (6 bases). V was cut by 5 bases and J by 0 bases, with 11 bases left in between. Germline V gene sequence: CDR1 SGHVS, CDR2 FNYEAQ. This CDR3 is built from 15 residues. The CDR3 sequence is CASSPEQGSNQPQHF. Written as DNA, the CDR3 is TGTGCCAGCAGCCCCGAACAGGGTAGCAATCAGCCCCAGCATTTT. The complete variable domain, with remaining parts taken from reference TRBV7-6 and TRBJ1-5, reads GAGVSQSPRYKVTKRGQDVALRCDPISGHVSLYWYRQALGQGPEFLTYFNYEAQQDKSGLPNDRFSAERPEGSISTLTIQRTEQRDSAMYRCASSPEQGSNQPQHFGDGTRLSIL.

The chain is built from TRBV5-1 and TRBJ2-1; 9 bases fit TRBD2. Trimming cost V 4 bases and J 2 bases; bases outside gene matches: 10. This CDR3 contains 17 residues. The V gene's germline CDR1 is SGHRS and CDR2 YFSETQ. The CDR3 nucleotides are TGCGCCAGCAGCGACTGGCGGGCGGGAGGGGCCTACAATGAGCAGTTCTTC. Translation gives CASSDWRAGGAYNEQFF.

The chain links TRBV19 to TRBJ2-1; 9 bases map to TRBD2. Germline CDR1 and CDR2: LNHDA and SQIVND (reference sequence). Trimming cost V 10 bases and J 3 bases; bases outside gene matches: 7. The CDR3 has 14 residues. The CDR3 sequence: CANTGTSHYNEQFF. The CDR3, as DNA: TGTGCCAACACCGGGACTAGCCACTACAATGAGCAGTTCTTC.

This chain uses TRBV28 with TRBJ1-3, with D maybe TRBD1 (5 bases). Trimming shortened V by 4 bases and J by 1 base, and 8 bases separated the two germline ends. In germline, CDR1 is MDHEN, CDR2 SYDVKM. The CDR3 extends over 14 amino acids. CDR3 sequence: CASSWTLSGNTIYF. The CDR3 DNA sequence: TGTGCCAGCAGTTGGACACTGTCTGGAAACACCATATATTTT. Using reference TRBV28 and TRBJ1-3 for the parts outside the CDR3, the full variable domain is DVKVTQSSRYLVKRTGEKVFLECVQDMDHENMFWYRQDPGLGLRLIYFSYDVKMKEKGDIPEGYSVSREKKERFSLILESASTNQTSMYLCASSWTLSGNTIYFGEGSWLTVV.

By frequency in the sample, this clone is medium-sized. The chain has TRBV18 and TRBJ2-1; D not resolved. The germline V and J ends were trimmed by 2 bases and 9 bases, with 17 bases remaining between them. This CDR3 is 15 amino acids long. In germline, CDR1 is KGHSH, CDR2 LQKENI. CDR3 DNA: TGTGCCAGCTCACCAGTTCGGACGGCCTTTGGTGAGCAGTTCTTC. Amino acids: CASSPVRTAFGEQFF.

This clone was counted a single time. The rearrangement links TRBV18 to TRBJ2-2; no clear D. This CDR3 comprises 15 residues. CDR1 is KGHSH, CDR2 LQKENI, per germline. V was cut by 6 bases and J by 4 bases, with 15 bases left in between. CDR3 loop: CASSPLGEPTGELFF. Here the CDR3 DNA reads TGTGCCAGCTCCCCTTTAGGCGAGCCCACCGGGGAGCTGTTTTTT.

The rearrangement links TRBV6-8 to TRBJ2-2; 13 nucleotides agree with TRBD2. The germline gives CDR1 MNHGY, CDR2 SAAAGT. V lost 6 bases to trimming and J lost 6 bases; unmatched junction nucleotides: 4. The CDR3 is 15 amino acids. The CDR3 coding sequence is TGTGCCAGCAGGCCTGGACTAGCGGGAGCCGGGGAGCTGTTTTTT. This gives the protein CASRPGLAGAGELFF.

This clone was counted only a few times. This sequence joins TRBV19 and TRBJ2-7; TRBD2 might be the D (5 bases). Germline CDR1 LNHDA, CDR2 SQIVND (reference sequence). The CDR3 has 13 residues. Trimming took off 4 bases at V and 6 bases at J, with 13 bases between the two ends. This CDR3 reads CASSTGSGTEQYF. In DNA form, the CDR3 reads TGTGCCAGTAGTACCGGGTCGGGAACCGAGCAGTACTTC.

This clone was counted only a few times. The genes are TRBV19 and TRBJ2-2; 8 bases agree with TRBD1. With V trimmed by 6 bases and J by 8 bases, 11 bases remained unmatched. This CDR3 is built from 15 residues. CDR1 and CDR2 (germline): LNHDA, SQIVND (reference sequence). CDR3 in DNA: TGTGCCAGTAGGACTCCGGGACAGGTGCATGGGGAGCTGTTTTTT. As protein: CASRTPGQVHGELFF. The full variable domain, its missing parts supplied by reference TRBV19 and TRBJ2-2, is DGGITQSPKYLFRKEGQNVTLSCEQNLNHDAMYWYRQDPGQGLRLIYYSQIVNDFQKGDIAEGYSVSREKKESFPLTVTSAQKNPTAFYLCASRTPGQVHGELFFGEGSRLTVL.

In this sample, this clone turned up a few times. The chain is built from TRBV29-1 and TRBJ2-7; perhaps D is TRBD1 or TRBD2 (5 bases each). This CDR3 comprises 14 residues. V was cut by 2 bases and J by 3 bases, with 14 bases left in between. Germline V gene sequence: CDR1 SQVTM, CDR2 ANQGSEA. CDR3 region: CSVEMRGQGYEQYF. CDR3 DNA sequence: TGCAGCGTTGAAATGAGGGGTCAGGGCTACGAGCAGTACTTC.